This T cell receptor beta chain was obtained from a study of T-cell reconstitution after alpha-beta-depleted transplantation in children. Molecular barcoding with unique molecular identifiers was used for the TCRbeta library. TCRdb re-analysed the PCR reads in MiXCR, keeping a single row per CDR3 protein. Of about 690,000 distinct CDR3 sequences in the sample, approximately 16% were seen once. This CDR3 has 18 amino acids. Germline V gives CDR1 SGHAT, CDR2 FQDESV (reference sequence). Trimming removed 5 bases from V and 0 bases from J; junction bases left unmatched: 12. In this sample, this clonotype turned up a few times.

V and J are TRBV11-1 and TRBJ2-1; TRBD2 matches at 8 bases. This material consisted of PBMCs from the stem cell graft donor, taken from the stem cell graft. This sequence originates from a human donor who donated a stem cell graft to a child with acute myeloid leukemia. Here the CDR3 DNA reads TGTGCCAGCAGCGGGGAAGCGGGGGTAAGAAGCTCCTACAATGAGCAGTTCTTC. This codes for CASSGEAGVRSSYNEQFF. Full variable domain (remainder filled in from reference TRBV11-1 and TRBJ2-1): EAEVAQSPRYKITEKSQAVAFWCDPISGHATLYWYRQILGQGPELLVQFQDESVVDDSQLPKDRFSAERLKGVDSTLKIQPAELGDSAMYLCASSGEAGVRSSYNEQFFGPGTRLTVL.